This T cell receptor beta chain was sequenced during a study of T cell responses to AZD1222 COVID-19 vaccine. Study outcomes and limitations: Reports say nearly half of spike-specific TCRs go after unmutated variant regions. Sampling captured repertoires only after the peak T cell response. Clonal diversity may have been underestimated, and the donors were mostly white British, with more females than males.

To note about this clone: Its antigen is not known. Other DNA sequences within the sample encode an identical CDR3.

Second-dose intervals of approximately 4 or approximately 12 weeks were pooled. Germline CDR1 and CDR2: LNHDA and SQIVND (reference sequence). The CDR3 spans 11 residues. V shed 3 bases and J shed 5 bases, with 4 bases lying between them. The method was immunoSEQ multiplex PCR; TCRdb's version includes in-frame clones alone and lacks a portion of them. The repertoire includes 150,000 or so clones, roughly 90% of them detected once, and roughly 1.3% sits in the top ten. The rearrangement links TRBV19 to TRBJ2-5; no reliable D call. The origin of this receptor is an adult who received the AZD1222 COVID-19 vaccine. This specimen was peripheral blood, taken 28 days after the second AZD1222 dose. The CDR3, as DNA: TGTGCCAGTAGTATTAGTGAGACCCAGTACTTC. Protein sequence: CASSISETQYF.